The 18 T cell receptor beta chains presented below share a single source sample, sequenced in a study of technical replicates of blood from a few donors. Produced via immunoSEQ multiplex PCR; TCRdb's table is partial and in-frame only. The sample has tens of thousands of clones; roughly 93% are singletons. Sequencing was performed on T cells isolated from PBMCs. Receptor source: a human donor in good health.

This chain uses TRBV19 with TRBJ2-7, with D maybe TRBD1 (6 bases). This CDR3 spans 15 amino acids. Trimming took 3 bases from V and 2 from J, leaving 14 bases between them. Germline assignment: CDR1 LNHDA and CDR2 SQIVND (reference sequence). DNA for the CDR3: TGTGCCAGTAGTATTGGGGCGGACAGTGCCTACGAGCAGTACTTC. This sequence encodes CASSIGADSAYEQYF.

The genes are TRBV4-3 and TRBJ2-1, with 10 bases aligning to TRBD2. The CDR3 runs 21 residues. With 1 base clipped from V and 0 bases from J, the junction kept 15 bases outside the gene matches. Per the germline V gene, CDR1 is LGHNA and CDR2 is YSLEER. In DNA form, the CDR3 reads TGCGCCAGCAGCCAAGTTCAGGGGGGGACTAGCGAGTTCTCCTCCTACAATGAGCAGTTCTTC. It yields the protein CASSQVQGGTSEFSSYNEQFF.

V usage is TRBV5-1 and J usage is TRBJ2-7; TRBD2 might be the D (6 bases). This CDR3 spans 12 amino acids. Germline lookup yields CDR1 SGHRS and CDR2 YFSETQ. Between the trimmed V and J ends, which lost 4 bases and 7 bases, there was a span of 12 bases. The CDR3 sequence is CASSQGDWEQYF. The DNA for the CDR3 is TGCGCCAGCAGCCAAGGGGACTGGGAGCAGTACTTC. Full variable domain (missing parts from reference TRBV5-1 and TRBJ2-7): KAGVTQTPRYLIKTRGQQVTLSCSPISGHRSVSWYQQTPGQGLQFLFEYFSETQRNKGNFPGRFSGRQFSNSRSEMNVSTLELGDSALYLCASSQGDWEQYFGPGTRLTVT.

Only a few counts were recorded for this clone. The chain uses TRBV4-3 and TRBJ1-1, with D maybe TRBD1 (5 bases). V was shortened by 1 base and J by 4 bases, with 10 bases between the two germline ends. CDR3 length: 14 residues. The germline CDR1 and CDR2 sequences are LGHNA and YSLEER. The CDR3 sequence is CASSQGQGSTEAFF. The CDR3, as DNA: TGCGCCAGCAGCCAAGGCCAGGGAAGCACTGAAGCTTTCTTT.

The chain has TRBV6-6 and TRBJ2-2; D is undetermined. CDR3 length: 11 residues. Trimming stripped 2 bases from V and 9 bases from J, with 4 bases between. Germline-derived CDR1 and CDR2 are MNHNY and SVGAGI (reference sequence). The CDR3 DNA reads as TGTGCCAGCAGTTACCCTCGGGAGCTGTTTTTT. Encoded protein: CASSYPRELFF.

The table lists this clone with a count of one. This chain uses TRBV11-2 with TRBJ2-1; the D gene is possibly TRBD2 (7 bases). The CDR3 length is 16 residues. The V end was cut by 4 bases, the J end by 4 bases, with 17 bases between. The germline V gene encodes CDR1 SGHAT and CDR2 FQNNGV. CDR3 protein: CASSSRGAGQYNEQFF. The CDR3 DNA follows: TGTGCCAGCAGCTCCCGGGGAGCGGGACAATACAATGAGCAGTTCTTC.

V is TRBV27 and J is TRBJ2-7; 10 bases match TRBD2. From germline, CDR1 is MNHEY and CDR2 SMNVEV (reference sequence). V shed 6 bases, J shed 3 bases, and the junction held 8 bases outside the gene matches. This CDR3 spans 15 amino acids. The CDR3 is CASSLGLADFYEQYF. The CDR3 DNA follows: TGTGCCAGCAGCCTCGGACTAGCGGACTTCTACGAGCAGTACTTC.

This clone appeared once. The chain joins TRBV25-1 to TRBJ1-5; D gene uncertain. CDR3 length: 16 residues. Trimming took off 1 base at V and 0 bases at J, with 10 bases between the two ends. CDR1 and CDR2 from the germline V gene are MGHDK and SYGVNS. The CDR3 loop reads CASSEFGHHSNQPQHF. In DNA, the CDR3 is TGTGCCAGCAGTGAATTTGGCCATCATAGCAATCAGCCCCAGCATTTT. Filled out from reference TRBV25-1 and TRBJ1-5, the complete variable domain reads EADIYQTPRYLVIGTGKKITLECSQTMGHDKMYWYQQDPGMELHLIHYSYGVNSTEKGDLSSESTVSRIRTEHFPLTLESARPSHTSQYLCASSEFGHHSNQPQHFGDGTRLSIL.

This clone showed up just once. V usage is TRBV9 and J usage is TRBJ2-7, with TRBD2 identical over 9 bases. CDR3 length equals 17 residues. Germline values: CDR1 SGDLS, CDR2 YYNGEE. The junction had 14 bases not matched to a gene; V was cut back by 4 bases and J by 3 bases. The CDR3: CASSPPLRIAGVYEQYF. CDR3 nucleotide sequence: TGTGCCAGCAGCCCTCCCTTGAGGATAGCGGGGGTCTACGAGCAGTACTTC.

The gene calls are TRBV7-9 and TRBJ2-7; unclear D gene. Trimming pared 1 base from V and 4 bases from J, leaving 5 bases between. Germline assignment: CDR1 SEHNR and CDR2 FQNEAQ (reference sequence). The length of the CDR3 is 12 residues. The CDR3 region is CASSLGEYEQYF. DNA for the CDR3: TGTGCCAGCAGCTTAGGAGAGTACGAGCAGTACTTC.

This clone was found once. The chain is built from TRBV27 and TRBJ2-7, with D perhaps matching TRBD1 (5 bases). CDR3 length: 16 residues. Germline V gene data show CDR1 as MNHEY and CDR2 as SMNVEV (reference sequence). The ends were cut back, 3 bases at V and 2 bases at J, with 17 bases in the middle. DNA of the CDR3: TGTGCCAGCAGTTTCAGACAGCCTCACACCACCTACGAGCAGTACTTC. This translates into CASSFRQPHTTYEQYF.

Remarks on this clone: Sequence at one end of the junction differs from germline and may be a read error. The CDR3 DNA follows: TGTGCCAGCACTGAAAGTAGGGGGTTCGTTATAGAGACCCAGTACTTC. Amino acids: CASTESRGFVIETQYF. This chain joins TRBV6-1 and TRBJ2-5; possible D gene TRBD1, 6 bases. CDR3 size: 16 residues. The V gene's germline CDR1 is MNHNS and CDR2 SASEGT.

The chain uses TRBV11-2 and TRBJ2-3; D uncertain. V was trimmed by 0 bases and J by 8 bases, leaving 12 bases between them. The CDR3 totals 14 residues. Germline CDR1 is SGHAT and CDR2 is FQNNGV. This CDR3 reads CASSLDRSMGTQYF. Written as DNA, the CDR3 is TGTGCCAGCAGCTTAGATAGGAGTATGGGTACGCAGTATTTT.

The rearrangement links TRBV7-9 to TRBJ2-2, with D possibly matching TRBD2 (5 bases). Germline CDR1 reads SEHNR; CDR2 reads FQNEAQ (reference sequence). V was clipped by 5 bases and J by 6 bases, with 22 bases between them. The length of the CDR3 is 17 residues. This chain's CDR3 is CASSIPLLGGRSGELFF. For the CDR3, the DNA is TGTGCCAGCAGCATACCCCTACTAGGAGGACGATCCGGGGAGCTGTTTTTT.

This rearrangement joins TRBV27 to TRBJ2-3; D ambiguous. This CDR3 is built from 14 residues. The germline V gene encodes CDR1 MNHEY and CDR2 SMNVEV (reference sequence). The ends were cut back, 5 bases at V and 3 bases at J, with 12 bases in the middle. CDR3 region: CASSPMVGTDTQYF. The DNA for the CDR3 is TGTGCCAGCAGTCCAATGGTCGGGACAGATACGCAGTATTTT.

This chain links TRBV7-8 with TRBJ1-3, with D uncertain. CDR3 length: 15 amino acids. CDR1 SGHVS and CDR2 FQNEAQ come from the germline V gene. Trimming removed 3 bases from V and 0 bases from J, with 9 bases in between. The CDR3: CASSFEPSSGNTIYF. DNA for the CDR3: TGTGCCAGCAGCTTTGAACCGAGCTCTGGAAACACCATATATTTT.

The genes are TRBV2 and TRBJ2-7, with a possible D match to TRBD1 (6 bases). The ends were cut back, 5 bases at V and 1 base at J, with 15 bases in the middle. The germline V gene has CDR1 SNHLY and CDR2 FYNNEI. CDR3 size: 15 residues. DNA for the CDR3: TGTGCCAGCAGTACAACAGGGTATATGTCCTACGAGCAGTACTTC. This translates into CASSTTGYMSYEQYF.

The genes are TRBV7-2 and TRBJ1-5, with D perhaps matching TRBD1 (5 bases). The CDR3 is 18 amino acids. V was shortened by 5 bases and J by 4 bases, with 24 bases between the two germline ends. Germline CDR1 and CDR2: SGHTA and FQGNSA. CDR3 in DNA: TGTGCCAGCAGCCCTTATCGACAGATGAATATCCCGAATCAGCCCCAGCATTTT. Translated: CASSPYRQMNIPNQPQHF.